This T cell receptor (beta chain) stems from a study of shared clonotypes between healthy human individuals. Caucasian adults living in Nashville, Tennessee, provided all samples. CD8 memory comprised CD45RO+ plus CCR7-negative CD45RA+ TemRA cells. Points on this clone: Antigen specificity is unknown.

Assay execution proceeded at the deep level. Method: immunoSEQ multiplex PCR; TCRdb's copy keeps in-frame clones and lacks some. The table shows approximately 100,000 clones, with approximately 65% occurring only once. Overall study findings and caveats: Researchers found naive subsets generally carried larger estimated richness than memory subsets.

Germline CDR1 MDHEN, CDR2 SYDVKM. This CDR3 has 12 amino acids. Deletions cut 5 bases from V and 3 bases from J, with 8 bases between. Sequencing used memory CD8+ T cells sorted from blood. Specified subset: CD45RO+ cells pooled with CCR7-negative TemRA cells. The chain recombines TRBV28 with TRBJ2-7, with D hard to call. The sequence was collected from a woman in her twenties or thirties in good health. The CDR3 protein is CASSLSRYEQYF. As DNA, the CDR3 is TGTGCCAGCAGTCTCTCTCGCTACGAGCAGTACTTC.